These 32 T cell receptor beta chains came from one sample sequenced in a study of cytomegalovirus exposure and HLA in healthy donors. Assay used: immunoSEQ multiplex PCR; TCRdb lists only in-frame clones, some missing. The data show 120,000 or so clones, around 86% seen once. Sequenced material: PBMCs. Receptors originate from a woman in her late teens or twenties in good health and CMV-seronegative.

The chain carries TRBV28 and TRBJ2-7; D is unclear. Trimming stripped 1 base from V and 3 bases from J, with 10 bases between. CDR3 length: 14 amino acids. Germline lookup yields CDR1 MDHEN and CDR2 SYDVKM. The DNA of the CDR3 is TGTGCCAGCAGTTTATTAAACAGACGCTACGAGCAGTACTTC. Its translation: CASSLLNRRYEQYF.

The chain couples TRBV14 to TRBJ2-5, with 8 bases that match TRBD1. From germline, CDR1 is SGHDN and CDR2 FVKESK. Losses at the gene ends were 1 base for V and 2 bases for J; bases not matched to a gene: 9. This CDR3 is built from 17 residues. CDR3 sequence reads: CASSQGTGGRGQETQYF. The CDR3 DNA reads as TGTGCCAGCAGCCAAGGTACAGGGGGACGAGGACAAGAGACCCAGTACTTC.

This clone was found once. The chain has TRBV9 and TRBJ2-7; tentative D call: TRBD1 (6 bases). The germline V and J ends were trimmed by 3 bases and 4 bases, with 14 bases remaining between them. This CDR3 is built from 14 residues. Germline CDR1 and CDR2: SGDLS and YYNGEE. This chain's CDR3 is CASSARQVVYEQYF. CDR3 coding DNA: TGTGCCAGCAGCGCCCGACAGGTTGTGTACGAGCAGTACTTC.

This clone showed up many times. The rearrangement uses TRBV6-4 and TRBJ2-1; 10 nucleotides match TRBD1. CDR3 size: 15 residues. Germline CDR1 and CDR2: MRHNA and SNTAGT. The ends lost 2 bases at V and 5 bases at J; junction bases unmatched: 3. CDR3 loop: CASSDGTGAHNEQFF. In DNA form, the CDR3 reads TGTGCCAGCAGTGACGGGACAGGGGCACACAATGAGCAGTTCTTC.

This chain links TRBV5-1 with TRBJ1-4, with D possibly being TRBD1 (5 bases). This CDR3 comprises 16 residues. The ends were cut back, 4 bases at V and 0 bases at J, with 13 bases in the middle. The V gene's germline CDR1 is SGHRS and CDR2 YFSETQ. DNA for the CDR3: TGCGCCAGCAGCCCCGGGGGTGAGGCAACTAATGAAAAACTGTTTTTT. This sequence encodes CASSPGGEATNEKLFF.

The CDR3 sequence is CASSLSLNEQFF. The CDR3, as DNA: TGTGCCAGCAGCTTATCTCTGAATGAGCAGTTCTTC. The chain recombines TRBV7-6 with TRBJ2-1, with no clear D. Per the germline V gene, CDR1 is SGHVS and CDR2 is FNYEAQ. The CDR3 sequence is 12 residues long. V dropped 2 bases and J dropped 7 bases, with 6 bases sitting between them.

The chain couples TRBV19 to TRBJ1-1; D gene unclear. V was clipped by 8 bases and J by 3 bases, with 16 bases between them. Germline V gene lookup returns CDR1 LNHDA and CDR2 SQIVND (reference sequence). The CDR3 is made up of 14 amino acids. CDR3 coding DNA: TGTGCCAGTGGTGACCCGGGAGGTGACACTGAAGCTTTCTTT. This translates into CASGDPGGDTEAFF.

The chain is built from TRBV11-2 and TRBJ2-3; perhaps TRBD2 as D (7 bases). Germline V CDR1 and CDR2: SGHAT, FQNNGV. The CDR3 length is 17 residues. The V end was cut by 5 bases, the J end by 0 bases, with 18 bases between. The CDR3 loop reads CASSGRRGGGSTDTQYF. The DNA of the CDR3 is TGTGCCAGCAGCGGTCGAAGGGGGGGAGGGAGCACAGATACGCAGTATTTT.

The chain carries TRBV4-2 and TRBJ2-7, with 11 bases aligning to TRBD2. The junction had 8 bases not matched to a gene; V was cut back by 0 bases and J by 1 base. This CDR3 is built from 18 residues. Germline loops: CDR1 LGHNA, CDR2 YNFKEQ. CDR3 loop: CASSQERLAGYNSYEQYF. The DNA of the CDR3 is TGTGCCAGCAGCCAAGAAAGACTAGCGGGGTATAATTCCTACGAGCAGTACTTC.

The rearrangement uses TRBV7-6 and TRBJ2-7; 11 bases are a match to TRBD1. The CDR3 contains 14 residues. V gave up 5 bases and J gave up 3 bases; unmatched junction bases: 3. Germline assignment: CDR1 SGHVS and CDR2 FNYEAQ. As DNA, the CDR3 is TGTGCCAGCAGCGCGGGACAGGGGGTCTACGAGCAGTACTTC. The encoded protein is CASSAGQGVYEQYF. Full variable domain (outside the CDR3, taken from reference TRBV7-6 and TRBJ2-7): GAGVSQSPRYKVTKRGQDVALRCDPISGHVSLYWYRQALGQGPEFLTYFNYEAQQDKSGLPNDRFSAERPEGSISTLTIQRTEQRDSAMYRCASSAGQGVYEQYFGPGTRLTVT.

V is TRBV19 and J is TRBJ2-7; TRBD1 aligns across 11 bases. Trimming at V came to 10 bases and at J to 3 bases, leaving 8 bases not matched to a gene. The CDR3 runs to 14 residues. Germline CDR1 and CDR2: LNHDA and SQIVND (reference sequence). The CDR3 DNA reads as TGTGCCACCTCCGCCGGGACAGGGGGCTACGAGCAGTACTTC. It is translated as CATSAGTGGYEQYF.

This sequence joins TRBV7-9 and TRBJ2-5; D unresolved. The germline V gene has CDR1 SEHNR and CDR2 FQNEAQ (reference sequence). The CDR3 extends over 13 amino acids. V shed 4 bases and J shed 3 bases, with 9 bases lying between them. CDR3: CASSSGGEETQYF. CDR3 nucleotide sequence: TGTGCCAGCAGCTCCGGCGGCGAAGAGACCCAGTACTTC.

The V and J genes are TRBV7-3 and TRBJ2-7; D ambiguous. This CDR3 spans 13 amino acids. The germline gives CDR1 SGHTA, CDR2 FQGTGA. V was clipped by 3 bases and J by 2 bases, with 8 bases between them. The CDR3 bases are TGTGCCAGCAGCTTGGGCCTCGCCTACGAGCAGTACTTC. Its translation is CASSLGLAYEQYF.

V usage is TRBV20-1 and J usage is TRBJ2-1; tentatively, D is TRBD1 (6 bases). The V and J ends lost 5 bases and 12 bases respectively, with 14 bases between them. The CDR3 has 11 residues. The germline V gene encodes CDR1 DFQATT and CDR2 SNEGSKA (reference sequence). This CDR3 is CSAESGVGQFF. CDR3 nucleotide sequence: TGCAGTGCTGAATCAGGGGTAGGGCAGTTCTTC.

CDR3 in DNA: TGCGCCAGCAGCTTGTCGGCAGGCAACACCGGGGAGCTGTTTTTT. Protein sequence: CASSLSAGNTGELFF. The chain carries TRBV5-1 and TRBJ2-2; D ambiguous. This CDR3 is built from 15 residues. The germline V gene encodes CDR1 SGHRS and CDR2 YFSETQ. The V end lost 1 base, the J end lost 2 bases, and 9 bases lay between the germline ends.

The rearrangement joins TRBV6-1 to TRBJ1-1, with a possible D match to TRBD1 (6 bases). Germline V lookup: CDR1 MNHNS, CDR2 SASEGT. CDR3 size: 14 residues. Trimming pared 7 bases from V and 3 bases from J, leaving 15 bases between. The CDR3 coding sequence is TGTGCCAGCAACCTTCCAGGGGCACACACTGAAGCTTTCTTT. Protein: CASNLPGAHTEAFF.

The genes are TRBV28 and TRBJ2-7, with 9 bases lining up with TRBD1. CDR3 size: 14 residues. Germline V lookup: CDR1 MDHEN, CDR2 SYDVKM. The V and J ends lost 4 bases and 5 bases, in that order; junction bases with no gene match: 6. CDR3 in DNA: TGTGCCAGCAGTTGGACCGGGACAGGGAACGAGCAGTACTTC. Protein sequence: CASSWTGTGNEQYF.

The chain has TRBV9 and TRBJ1-1, with TRBD1 as a possible D gene (6 bases). CDR1 is SGDLS, CDR2 YYNGEE, per germline. The CDR3 loop spans 15 amino acids. With 0 bases removed from V and 6 bases from J, the gap between germline ends came to 15 bases. The CDR3: CASSVGQAGWAEAFF. In DNA form, the CDR3 reads TGTGCCAGCAGCGTAGGACAGGCCGGATGGGCTGAAGCTTTCTTT.

This clone showed up just once. The chain links TRBV5-8 to TRBJ2-7, with D uncertain. There are 14 residues in the CDR3. Germline-derived CDR1 and CDR2 are SGHTS and YDEGEE. V was clipped by 0 bases and J by 2 bases, with 9 bases between them. For the CDR3, the DNA is TGTGCCAGCAGCTTGGGGCAGGTTACCTACGAGCAGTACTTC. As protein: CASSLGQVTYEQYF.

The chain has TRBV7-2 and TRBJ2-5; D is possibly TRBD2 (6 bases). CDR1 is SGHTA and CDR2 is FQGNSA in the germline V gene. Trimming removed 2 bases at V and 9 bases at J, with 13 bases between. The CDR3 consists of 13 residues. The CDR3 spells CASSLQEGTPQYF. DNA of the CDR3: TGTGCCAGCAGCTTACAGGAGGGAACCCCCCAGTACTTC. The whole variable domain, remainder taken from reference TRBV7-2 and TRBJ2-5, is GAGVSQSPSNKVTEKGKDVELRCDPISGHTALYWYRQSLGQGLEFLIYFQGNSAPDKSGLPSDRFSAERTGGSVSTLTIQRTQQEDSAVYLCASSLQEGTPQYFGPGTRLLVL.

The rearrangement links TRBV6-5 to TRBJ2-5, with D possibly matching TRBD2 (5 bases). Germline CDR1 and CDR2: MNHEY and SVGAGI. With 2 bases removed from V and 1 base from J, the gap between germline ends came to 8 bases. CDR3 length: 14 amino acids. The CDR3, as DNA: TGTGCCAGCAGTTACGGCAGCGGCCAAGAGACCCAGTACTTC. Its protein product is CASSYGSGQETQYF.

The chain recombines TRBV4-1 with TRBJ2-5; D possibly corresponds to TRBD1 (5 bases). CDR1 is MGHRA, CDR2 YSYEKL, per germline. This CDR3 has 14 residues. Trimming took off 0 bases at V and 4 bases at J, with 9 bases between the two ends. The CDR3, as DNA: TGCGCCAGCAGCCAAGAAGGGGTGAGAGAGACCCAGTACTTC. Translating gives CASSQEGVRETQYF.

The CDR3 DNA is TGTGCCAGCAGTTCTGAGCCCGGACTAGCGGACGCCTACGAGCAGTACTTC. This encodes CASSSEPGLADAYEQYF. V is TRBV7-9 and J is TRBJ2-7; 10 nucleotides agree with TRBD2. V was clipped by 6 bases and J by 2 bases; unmatched bases: 13. The CDR3 covers 17 residues. Germline V gives CDR1 SEHNR, CDR2 FQNEAQ (reference sequence).

This sequence joins TRBV10-3 and TRBJ2-6; no definite D call. The CDR3 contains 16 residues. V was shortened by 6 bases and J by 2 bases, with 14 bases between the two germline ends. The germline V gene encodes CDR1 ENHRY and CDR2 SYGVKD. The CDR3 region has the DNA TGTGCCATCAGCCCGCAGGCTCCTGCTGGGGCCAACGTCCTGACTTTC. This gives the protein CAISPQAPAGANVLTF.

The V gene is TRBV2, the J gene TRBJ1-1, with D tentatively TRBD1 (6 bases). V was cut by 4 bases and J by 5 bases, with 17 bases left in between. Germline V gene lookup returns CDR1 SNHLY and CDR2 FYNNEI. This CDR3 has 15 residues. CDR3 residues: CASSVFGGAGTEAFF. CDR3 bases: TGTGCCAGCAGTGTTTTCGGGGGGGCCGGGACTGAAGCTTTCTTT.

The rearrangement uses TRBV2 and TRBJ1-5; tentative D call: TRBD1 (6 bases). V dropped 9 bases and J dropped 9 bases, with 15 bases sitting between them. This CDR3 is 12 amino acids long. The germline gives CDR1 SNHLY, CDR2 FYNNEI. CDR3 nucleotide sequence: TGTGCCAGTAAGGGGGAGCCGGGGCCCCAGCATTTT. It specifies CASKGEPGPQHF.

The chain links TRBV7-2 to TRBJ2-3; 8 bases are shared with TRBD1. CDR1 is SGHTA and CDR2 is FQGNSA in the germline V gene. Losses at the gene ends were 4 bases for V and 0 bases for J; bases not matched to a gene: 3. The CDR3 totals 15 residues. CDR3 sequence reads: CASSSTGVSTDTQYF. As DNA, the CDR3 is TGTGCCAGCAGCTCGACAGGGGTGAGCACAGATACGCAGTATTTT.

This chain uses TRBV11-3 with TRBJ2-7; 11 bases fit TRBD2. Germline lookup yields CDR1 SGHNT and CDR2 YENEEA. The V and J ends lost 5 bases and 5 bases, in that order; junction bases with no gene match: 8. This CDR3 is 15 amino acids long. The chain's CDR3 is CASSHLAGGGNEQYF. The CDR3 bases are TGTGCCAGCAGCCACCTAGCGGGAGGAGGGAACGAGCAGTACTTC.

The V gene is TRBV10-3, the J gene TRBJ1-1; no clear D. CDR3 length equals 15 residues. Per germline, CDR1 ENHRY and CDR2 SYGVKD. V dropped 1 base and J dropped 1 base, with 10 bases sitting between them. CDR3 nucleotide sequence: TGTGCCATCAGTGAGTTGGAGGGAGGGAACACTGAAGCTTTCTTT. It encodes CAISELEGGNTEAFF.

V gene TRBV5-1 combines with J gene TRBJ1-1; weak D call: TRBD1 (6 bases). The V end was cut by 1 base, the J end by 1 base, with 17 bases between. Looked up from germline, CDR1 is SGHRS and CDR2 is YFSETQ. CDR3 length equals 17 residues. The CDR3 nucleotides are TGCGCCAGCAGCTTGCTTGGACAGCCCTCCGGGAACACTGAAGCTTTCTTT. It codes for CASSLLGQPSGNTEAFF.

The V gene is TRBV18, the J gene TRBJ2-7; possibly TRBD1 for D (5 bases). The CDR3 sequence is 14 residues long. The germline gives CDR1 KGHSH, CDR2 LQKENI. The ends were cut back, 3 bases at V and 5 bases at J, with 14 bases in the middle. The chain's CDR3 is CASSPGLQSHEQYF. As DNA, the CDR3 is TGTGCCAGCTCACCGGGGCTACAGAGCCACGAGCAGTACTTC.

The chain is built from TRBV12-5 and TRBJ2-3, with a tentative D call TRBD1 (6 bases). V lost 7 bases to trimming and J lost 4 bases, with 18 bases between them. The V gene's germline CDR1 is LGHNT and CDR2 FRNRAP. The CDR3 is 15 residues long. CDR3 region: CASALQGYPPDTQYF. The CDR3 bases are TGTGCTAGTGCCCTCCAGGGGTACCCCCCAGATACGCAGTATTTT.